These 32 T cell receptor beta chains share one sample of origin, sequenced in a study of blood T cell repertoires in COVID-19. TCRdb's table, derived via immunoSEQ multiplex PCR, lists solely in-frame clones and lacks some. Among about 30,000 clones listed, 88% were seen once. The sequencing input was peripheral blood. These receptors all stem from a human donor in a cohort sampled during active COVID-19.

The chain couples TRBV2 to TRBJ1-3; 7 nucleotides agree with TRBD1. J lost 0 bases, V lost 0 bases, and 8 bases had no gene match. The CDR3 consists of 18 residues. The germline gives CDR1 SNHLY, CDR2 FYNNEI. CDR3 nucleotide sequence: TGTGCCAGCAGTGAAGCAAGCAGGGGGTCAAACTCTGGAAACACCATATATTTT. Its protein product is CASSEASRGSNSGNTIYF.

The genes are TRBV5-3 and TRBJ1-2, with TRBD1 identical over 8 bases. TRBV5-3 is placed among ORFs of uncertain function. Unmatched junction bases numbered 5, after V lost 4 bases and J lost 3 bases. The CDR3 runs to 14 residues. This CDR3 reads CARSPDRAYYGYTF. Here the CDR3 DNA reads TGTGCCAGAAGCCCGGACAGGGCCTACTATGGCTACACCTTC.

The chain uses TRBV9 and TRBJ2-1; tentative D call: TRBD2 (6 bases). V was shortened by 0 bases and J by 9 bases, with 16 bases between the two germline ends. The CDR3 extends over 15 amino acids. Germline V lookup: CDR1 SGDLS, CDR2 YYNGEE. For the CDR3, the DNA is TGTGCCAGCAGCGTAGATTTGTGGGGGGAGGTTGAGCAGTTCTTC. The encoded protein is CASSVDLWGEVEQFF.

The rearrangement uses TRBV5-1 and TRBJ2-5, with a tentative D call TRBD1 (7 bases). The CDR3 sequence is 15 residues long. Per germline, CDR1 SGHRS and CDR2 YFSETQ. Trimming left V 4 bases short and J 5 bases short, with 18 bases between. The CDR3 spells CASSHGGRGVETQYF. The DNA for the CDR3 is TGCGCCAGCAGCCACGGTGGCAGGGGGGTTGAGACCCAGTACTTC.

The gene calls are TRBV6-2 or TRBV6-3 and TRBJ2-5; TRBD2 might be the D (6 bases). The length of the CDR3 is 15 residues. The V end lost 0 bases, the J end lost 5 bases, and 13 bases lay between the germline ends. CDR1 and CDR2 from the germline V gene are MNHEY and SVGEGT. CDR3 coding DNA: TGTGCCAGCAGTTACTCGTGGCACCGGGGGGAGACCCAGTACTTC. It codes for CASSYSWHRGETQYF.

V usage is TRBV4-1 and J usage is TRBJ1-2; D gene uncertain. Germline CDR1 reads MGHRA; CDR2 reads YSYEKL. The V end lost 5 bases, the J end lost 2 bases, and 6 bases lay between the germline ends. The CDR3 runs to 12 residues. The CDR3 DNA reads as TGCGCCAGCAGCACCGGGAACTATGGCTACACCTTC. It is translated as CASSTGNYGYTF.

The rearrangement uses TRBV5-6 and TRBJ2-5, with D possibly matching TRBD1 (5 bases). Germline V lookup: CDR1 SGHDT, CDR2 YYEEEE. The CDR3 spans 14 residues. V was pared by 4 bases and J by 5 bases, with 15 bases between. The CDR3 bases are TGTGCCAGCAGCCCCAGGACAAGCATGGAGACCCAGTACTTC. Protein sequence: CASSPRTSMETQYF.

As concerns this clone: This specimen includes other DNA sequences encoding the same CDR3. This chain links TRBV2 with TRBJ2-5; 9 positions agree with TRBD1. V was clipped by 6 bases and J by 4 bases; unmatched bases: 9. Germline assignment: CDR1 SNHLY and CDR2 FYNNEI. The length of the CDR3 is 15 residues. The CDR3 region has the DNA TGTGCCAGCAGCCCCGGGACAGGGTTAATAGAGACCCAGTACTTC. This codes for CASSPGTGLIETQYF.

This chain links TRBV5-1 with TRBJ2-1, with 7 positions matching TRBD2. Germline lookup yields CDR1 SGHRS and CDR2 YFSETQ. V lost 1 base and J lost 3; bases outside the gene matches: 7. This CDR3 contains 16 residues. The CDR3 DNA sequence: TGCGCCAGCAGCTTGCAAACCGGGACTATCTACAATGAGCAGTTCTTC. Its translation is CASSLQTGTIYNEQFF. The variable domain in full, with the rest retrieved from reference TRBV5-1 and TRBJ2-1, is KAGVTQTPRYLIKTRGQQVTLSCSPISGHRSVSWYQQTPGQGLQFLFEYFSETQRNKGNFPGRFSGRQFSNSRSEMNVSTLELGDSALYLCASSLQTGTIYNEQFFGPGTRLTVL.

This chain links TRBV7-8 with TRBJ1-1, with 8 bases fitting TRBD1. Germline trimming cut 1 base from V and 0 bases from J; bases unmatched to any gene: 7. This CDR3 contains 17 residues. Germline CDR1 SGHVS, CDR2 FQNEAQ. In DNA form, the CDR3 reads TGTGCCAGCAGCTTAGGGCAGGGGGCGCGGATGAACACTGAAGCTTTCTTT. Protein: CASSLGQGARMNTEAFF.

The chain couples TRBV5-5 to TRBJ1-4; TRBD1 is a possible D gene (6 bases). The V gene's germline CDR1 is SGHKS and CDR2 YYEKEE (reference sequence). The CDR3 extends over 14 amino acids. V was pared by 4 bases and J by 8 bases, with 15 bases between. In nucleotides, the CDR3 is TGTGCCAGCAGCCTTAGTGGACAGTTAGAAAAACTGTTTTTT. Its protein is CASSLSGQLEKLFF. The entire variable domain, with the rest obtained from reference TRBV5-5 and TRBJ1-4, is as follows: DAGVTQSPTHLIKTRGQQVTLRCSPISGHKSVSWYQQVLGQGPQFIFQYYEKEERGRGNFPDRFSARQFPNYSSELNVNALLLGDSALYLCASSLSGQLEKLFFGSGTQLSVL.

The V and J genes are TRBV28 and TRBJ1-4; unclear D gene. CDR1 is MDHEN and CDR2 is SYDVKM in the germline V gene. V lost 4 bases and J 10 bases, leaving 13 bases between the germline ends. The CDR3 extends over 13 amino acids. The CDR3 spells CASSSPPYGKLFF. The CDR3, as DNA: TGTGCCAGCAGTTCGCCTCCATACGGAAAACTGTTTTTT.

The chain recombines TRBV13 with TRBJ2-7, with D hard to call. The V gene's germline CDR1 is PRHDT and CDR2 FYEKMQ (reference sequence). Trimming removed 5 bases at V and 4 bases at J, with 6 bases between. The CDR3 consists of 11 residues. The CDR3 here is CASSLRYEQYF. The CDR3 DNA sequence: TGTGCCAGCAGCCTCCGGTACGAGCAGTACTTC.

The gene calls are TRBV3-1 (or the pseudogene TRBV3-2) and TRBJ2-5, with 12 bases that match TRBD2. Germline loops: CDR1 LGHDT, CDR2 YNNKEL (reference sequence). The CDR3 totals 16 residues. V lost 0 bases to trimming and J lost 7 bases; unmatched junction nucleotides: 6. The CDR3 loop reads CASSQELAGGIRTQYF. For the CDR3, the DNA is TGTGCCAGCAGCCAAGAACTAGCGGGGGGTATACGGACCCAGTACTTC.

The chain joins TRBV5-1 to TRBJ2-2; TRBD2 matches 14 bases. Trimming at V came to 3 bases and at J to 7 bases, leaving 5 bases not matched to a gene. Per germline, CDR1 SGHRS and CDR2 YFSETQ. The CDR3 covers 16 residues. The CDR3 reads CASSSGLAGGGGELFF. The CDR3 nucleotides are TGCGCCAGCAGCTCCGGACTAGCGGGGGGCGGCGGGGAGCTGTTTTTT.

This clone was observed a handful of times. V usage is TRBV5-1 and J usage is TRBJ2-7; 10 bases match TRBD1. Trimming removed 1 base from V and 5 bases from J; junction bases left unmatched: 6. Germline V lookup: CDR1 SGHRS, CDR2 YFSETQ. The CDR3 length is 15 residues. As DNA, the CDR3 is TGCGCCAGCAGCTTGCGGGGGGACAGGGGCCACGAGCAGTACTTC. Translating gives CASSLRGDRGHEQYF.

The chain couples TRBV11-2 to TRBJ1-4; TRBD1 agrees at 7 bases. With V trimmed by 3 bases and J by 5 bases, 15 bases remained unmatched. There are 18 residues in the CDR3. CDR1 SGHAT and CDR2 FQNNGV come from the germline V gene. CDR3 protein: CASSLFYRGVSGNEKLFF. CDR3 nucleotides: TGTGCCAGCAGCTTGTTTTACAGGGGAGTCAGCGGGAATGAAAAACTGTTTTTT. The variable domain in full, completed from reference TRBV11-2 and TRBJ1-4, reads EAGVAQSPRYKIIEKRQSVAFWCNPISGHATLYWYQQILGQGPKLLIQFQNNGVVDDSQLPKDRFSAERLKGVDSTLKIQPAKLEDSAVYLCASSLFYRGVSGNEKLFFGSGTQLSVL.

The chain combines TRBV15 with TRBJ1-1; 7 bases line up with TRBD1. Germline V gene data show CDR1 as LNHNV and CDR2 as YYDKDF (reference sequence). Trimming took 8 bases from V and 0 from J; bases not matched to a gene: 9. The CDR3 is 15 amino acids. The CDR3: CATGDGTAMNTEAFF. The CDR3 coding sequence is TGTGCCACCGGAGACGGGACAGCCATGAACACTGAAGCTTTCTTT.

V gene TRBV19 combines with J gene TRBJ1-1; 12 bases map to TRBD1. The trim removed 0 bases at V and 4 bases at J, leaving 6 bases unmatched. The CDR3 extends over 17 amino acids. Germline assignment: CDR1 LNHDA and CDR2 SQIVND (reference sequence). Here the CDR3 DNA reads TGTGCCAGTAGTATAGATCCTGGGACAGGGGGCGTCACTGAAGCTTTCTTT. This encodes CASSIDPGTGGVTEAFF.

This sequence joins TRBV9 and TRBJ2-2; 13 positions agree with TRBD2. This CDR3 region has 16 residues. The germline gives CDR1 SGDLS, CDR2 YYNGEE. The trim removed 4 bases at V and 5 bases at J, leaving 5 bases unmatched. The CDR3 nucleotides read TGTGCCAGCAGCCCTCAGGGACTAGCGGGGACCGGGGAGCTGTTTTTT. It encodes CASSPQGLAGTGELFF.

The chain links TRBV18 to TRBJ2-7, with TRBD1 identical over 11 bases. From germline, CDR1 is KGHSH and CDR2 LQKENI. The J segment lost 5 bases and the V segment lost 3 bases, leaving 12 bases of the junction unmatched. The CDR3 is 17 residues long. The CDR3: CASSPLGQGARLDEQYF. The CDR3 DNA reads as TGTGCCAGCTCACCTCTTGGACAGGGGGCGCGATTGGACGAGCAGTACTTC.

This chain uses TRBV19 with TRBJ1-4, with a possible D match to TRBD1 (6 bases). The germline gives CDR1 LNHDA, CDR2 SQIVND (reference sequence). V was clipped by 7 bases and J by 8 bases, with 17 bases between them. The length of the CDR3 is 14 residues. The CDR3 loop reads CASTPEGGREKLFF. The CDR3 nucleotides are TGTGCCAGTACCCCCGAGGGGGGGCGGGAAAAACTGTTTTTT.

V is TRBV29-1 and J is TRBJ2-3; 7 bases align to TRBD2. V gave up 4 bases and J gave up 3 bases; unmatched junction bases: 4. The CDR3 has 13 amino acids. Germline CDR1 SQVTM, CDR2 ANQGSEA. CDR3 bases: TGCAGCGTTGGAGGGAGGGCTACAGATACGCAGTATTTT. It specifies CSVGGRATDTQYF.

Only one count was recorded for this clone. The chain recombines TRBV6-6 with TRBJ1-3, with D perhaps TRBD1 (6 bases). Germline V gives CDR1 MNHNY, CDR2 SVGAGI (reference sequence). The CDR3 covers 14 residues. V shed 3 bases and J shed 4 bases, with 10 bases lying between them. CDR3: CASSYGGSGNTIYF. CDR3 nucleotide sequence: TGTGCCAGCAGTTATGGGGGCTCGGGAAACACCATATATTTT.

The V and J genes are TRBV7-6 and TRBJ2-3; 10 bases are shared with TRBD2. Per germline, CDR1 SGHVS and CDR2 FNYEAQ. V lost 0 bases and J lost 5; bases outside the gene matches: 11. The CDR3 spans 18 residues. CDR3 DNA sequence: TGTGCCAGCAGCTTAGCTCCTAGCGGGGGTCCTTCCGGAGATACGCAGTATTTT. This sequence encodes CASSLAPSGGPSGDTQYF.

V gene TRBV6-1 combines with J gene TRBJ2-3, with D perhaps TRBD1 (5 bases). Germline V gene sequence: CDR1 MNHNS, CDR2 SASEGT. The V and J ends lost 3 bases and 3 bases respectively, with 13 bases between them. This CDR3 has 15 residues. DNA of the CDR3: TGTGCCAGCAGTGAGCGTAGGGCAGGGACAGATACGCAGTATTTT. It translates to CASSERRAGTDTQYF.

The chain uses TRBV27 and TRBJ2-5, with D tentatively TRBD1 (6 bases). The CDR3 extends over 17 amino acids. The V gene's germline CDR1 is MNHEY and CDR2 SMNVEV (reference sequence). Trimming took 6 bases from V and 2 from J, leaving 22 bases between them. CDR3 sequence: CASSRDNLFPRQETQYF. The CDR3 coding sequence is TGTGCCAGCAGCCGGGACAATTTATTTCCCCGACAAGAGACCCAGTACTTC.

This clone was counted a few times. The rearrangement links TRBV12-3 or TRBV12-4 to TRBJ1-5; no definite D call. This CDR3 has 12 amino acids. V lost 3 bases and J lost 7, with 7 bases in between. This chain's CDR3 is CASSFPGQPQHF. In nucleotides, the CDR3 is TGTGCCAGCAGTTTCCCCGGGCAGCCCCAGCATTTT.

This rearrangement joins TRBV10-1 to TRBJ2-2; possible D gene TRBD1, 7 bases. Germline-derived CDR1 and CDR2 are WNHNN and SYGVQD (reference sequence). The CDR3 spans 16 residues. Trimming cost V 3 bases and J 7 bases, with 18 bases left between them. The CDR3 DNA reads TGCGCCAGCAGTGACGGGGGACAGAGTGGGAGCGGGGAGCTGTTTTTT. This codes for CASSDGGQSGSGELFF.

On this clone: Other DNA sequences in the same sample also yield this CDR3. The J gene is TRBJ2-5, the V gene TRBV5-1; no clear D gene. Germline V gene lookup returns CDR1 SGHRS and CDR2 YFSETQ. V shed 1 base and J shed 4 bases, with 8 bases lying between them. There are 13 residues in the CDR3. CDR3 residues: CASSLTEGETQYF. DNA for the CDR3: TGCGCCAGCAGCTTGACAGAAGGAGAGACCCAGTACTTC.

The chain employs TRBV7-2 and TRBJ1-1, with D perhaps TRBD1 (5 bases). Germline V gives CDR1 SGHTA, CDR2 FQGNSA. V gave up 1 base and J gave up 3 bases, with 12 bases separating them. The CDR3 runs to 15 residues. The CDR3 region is CASSLVPGWYTEAFF. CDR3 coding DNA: TGTGCCAGCAGCTTAGTCCCAGGGTGGTACACTGAAGCTTTCTTT.

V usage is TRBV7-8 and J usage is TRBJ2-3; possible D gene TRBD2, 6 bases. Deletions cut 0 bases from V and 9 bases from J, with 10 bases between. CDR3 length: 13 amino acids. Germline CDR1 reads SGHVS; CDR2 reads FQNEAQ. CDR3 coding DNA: TGTGCCAGCAGCTTAGCCTTTGGAGGGACGCAGTATTTT. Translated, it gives CASSLAFGGTQYF.